These 13 T cell receptor beta chains came from one sample sequenced in a study of beta chain features in type 1 diabetes (dated by TCRdb to the late 2010s). The investigation overall reported the following: In all four CD4+ subsets, TCRB CDR3 length was moderately but significantly shorter in type 1 diabetes patients.

The library relied on the immunoSEQ multiplex PCR assay. The entire amount of isolated RNA was reverse transcribed using the High Capacity cDNA Reverse Transcription Kit, so the sequenced TCRB transcripts were expressed ones. Sourced from immuneACCESS, this table was stored by TCRdb with only in-frame sequences that have V and J called. A share of the clones is absent; for the studies checked, an unresolved V gene accounts for under half, and the remainder has no known explanation. This sample gives more than 550,000 clones in total; about 14% of them show up just once. The leading ten clones occupy nearly 0.04% of the sample. Antigens for these TCRs are unknown. Sequenced material: naive CD4+ T cells from blood. Taken with the paper, the label for cell subset or site translates to: true naive CD4+ T cells. The receptors were gathered from a man aged 18 to 30 with type 1 diabetes.

V and J are TRBV2 and TRBJ1-1; maybe TRBD1 (5 bases). V shed 6 bases and J shed 0 bases, with 14 bases lying between them. The V gene's germline CDR1 is SNHLY and CDR2 FYNNEI. This CDR3 region has 15 residues. The CDR3 coding sequence is TGTGCCAGCAGGGGGCTACGAAGTTTGAACACTGAAGCTTTCTTT. This translates into CASRGLRSLNTEAFF.

This clone was detected only a few times. In nucleotides, the CDR3 is TGTGCCAGCAGTTACTCGAGGGCCCCCTTCGTCTATGGCTACACCTTC. It yields the protein CASSYSRAPFVYGYTF. The chain employs TRBV6-5 and TRBJ1-2, with D hard to call. Germline values: CDR1 MNHEY, CDR2 SVGAGI. The V end was cut by 0 bases, the J end by 4 bases, with 15 bases between. This CDR3 comprises 16 residues.

This clone came up a few times. The same CDR3 can be traced to other DNA sequences in this sample. The chain couples TRBV5-1 to TRBJ2-5; the match to TRBD1 covers 8 bases. This CDR3 spans 14 amino acids. Germline V gives CDR1 SGHRS, CDR2 YFSETQ. With 0 bases clipped from V and 2 bases from J, the junction kept 0 bases outside the gene matches. The CDR3 region has the DNA TGCGCCAGCAGCTTGGACAGGGGGCAAGAGACCCAGTACTTC. Protein: CASSLDRGQETQYF.

The genes are TRBV27 and TRBJ1-1; D remains ambiguous. V was pared by 4 bases and J by 8 bases, with 20 bases between. The V gene's germline CDR1 is MNHEY and CDR2 SMNVEV (reference sequence). CDR3 length equals 15 residues. In DNA form, the CDR3 reads TGTGCCAGCAGTTCGGGTCGGGATATTCTTCTCGAAGCTTTCTTT. Translated, it gives CASSSGRDILLEAFF.

The J gene is TRBJ2-3, the V gene TRBV5-1; D gene ambiguous. Germline V gene sequence: CDR1 SGHRS, CDR2 YFSETQ. Between the trimmed V and J ends, which lost 2 bases and 1 base, there was a span of 14 bases. This CDR3 contains 16 residues. The CDR3 region is CASSLGSFQGTDTQYF. The CDR3, as DNA: TGCGCCAGCAGCTTAGGCTCCTTCCAAGGCACAGATACGCAGTATTTT. The full variable domain, with the rest looked up from reference TRBV5-1 and TRBJ2-3, is KAGVTQTPRYLIKTRGQQVTLSCSPISGHRSVSWYQQTPGQGLQFLFEYFSETQRNKGNFPGRFSGRQFSNSRSEMNVSTLELGDSALYLCASSLGSFQGTDTQYFGPGTRLTVL.

The table lists this clone with a few counts. This chain joins TRBV18 and TRBJ1-5, with D possibly being TRBD1 (5 bases). The CDR3 has 15 amino acids. Per germline, CDR1 KGHSH and CDR2 LQKENI. Trimming stripped 2 bases from V and 5 bases from J, with 13 bases between. CDR3 loop: CASSPAPSRDQPQHF. The CDR3 DNA reads TGTGCCAGCTCACCAGCGCCGAGCAGGGATCAGCCCCAGCATTTT.

The chain couples TRBV19 to TRBJ2-7, with TRBD2 matching over 15 bases. The V gene's germline CDR1 is LNHDA and CDR2 SQIVND (reference sequence). Trimming cost V 6 bases and J 4 bases; bases outside gene matches: 10. The CDR3 sequence is 17 residues long. The CDR3 DNA is TGTGCCAGTAGCGCCGGGACTAGCGGGAGGAGATGGTACGAGCAGTACTTC. Its translation: CASSAGTSGRRWYEQYF.

This clone was counted a few times. The rearrangement uses TRBV2 and TRBJ2-1; the match to TRBD1 covers 9 bases. Unmatched junction bases numbered 10, after V lost 8 bases and J lost 5 bases. Per germline, CDR1 SNHLY and CDR2 FYNNEI. This CDR3 has 15 amino acids. The CDR3 DNA follows: TGTGCCAGCGAAATTACAGGGGGCGTACACAATGAGCAGTTCTTC. As protein: CASEITGGVHNEQFF.

This clone has only a few counts. The J gene is TRBJ1-1, the V gene TRBV6-5; D call uncertain. V was trimmed by 2 bases and J by 1 base, leaving 5 bases between them. The CDR3 is made up of 13 amino acids. Germline CDR1 and CDR2: MNHEY and SVGAGI. CDR3 nucleotide sequence: TGTGCCAGCAGTTACCTTGCGAACACTGAAGCTTTCTTT. This encodes CASSYLANTEAFF.

This clone was detected a few times. V gene TRBV28 combines with J gene TRBJ2-7; 9 bases agree with TRBD1. There are 14 residues in the CDR3. Unmatched junction bases numbered 6, after V lost 7 bases and J lost 2 bases. Germline V gives CDR1 MDHEN, CDR2 SYDVKM. CDR3 residues: CASMDRGRTYEQYF. CDR3 DNA sequence: TGTGCCAGCATGGACAGGGGAAGGACCTACGAGCAGTACTTC.

The J gene is TRBJ2-7, the V gene TRBV9, with 9 bases that match TRBD1. The J segment lost 4 bases and the V segment lost 2 bases, leaving 7 bases of the junction unmatched. Per the germline V gene, CDR1 is SGDLS and CDR2 is YYNGEE. The CDR3 covers 15 residues. The CDR3 loop reads CASSVGTGSLYEQYF. DNA of the CDR3: TGTGCCAGCAGCGTTGGGACAGGGAGTTTATACGAGCAGTACTTC.

This clone was counted a few times. V usage is TRBV4-2 and J usage is TRBJ1-6; no firm D call. Germline CDR1 LGHNA, CDR2 YNFKEQ. The V gene lost 0 bases and the J gene lost 0 bases, with 9 bases spanning the gap. CDR3 length: 17 amino acids. The CDR3 DNA follows: TGTGCCAGCAGCCAAGAGCCAGTTAGCTCCTATAATTCACCCCTCCACTTT. Its protein product is CASSQEPVSSYNSPLHF.

The V gene is TRBV7-2, the J gene TRBJ1-1; 7 nucleotides align to TRBD1. CDR1 is SGHTA, CDR2 FQGNSA, per germline. J gave up 5 bases and V 2 bases, and 8 bases lay outside the gene matches. CDR3 length equals 15 residues. In nucleotides, the CDR3 is TGTGCCAGCAGCTTAACAGACAGGGTATATACTGAAGCTTTCTTT. This sequence encodes CASSLTDRVYTEAFF.